This note documents a single T cell receptor (beta chain) sequence. The data belong to a study of blood T cell repertoires in COVID-19. For recovered donors of Cohort 3, there were two negative PCRs, clearance, or symptom resolution. Germline V CDR1 and CDR2: MGHRA, YSYEKL. The V and J ends lost 0 bases and 9 bases respectively, with 17 bases between them. The CDR3 is made up of 15 amino acids. Profiled with immunoSEQ multiplex PCR; TCRdb holds only in-frame clones, not every one. This table has 250,000 to 350,000 clones, roughly 85% appearing once. This chain connects TRBV4-1 to TRBJ1-1; possibly TRBD1 for D (6 bases). Input material: PBMCs or T cells enriched from blood (not recorded which). The receptor was derived from a woman aged 45 to 65 who had recovered from COVID-19. The CDR3 DNA sequence: TGCGCCAGCAGCCAAGATCCGACAGGCGATGCTAAAGCTTTCTTT. Translating it yields CASSQDPTGDAKAFF.